The present entry profiles one TCR beta chain with its context. Antigen specificity is unknown. This record comes from a study of cytomegalovirus exposure and HLA in healthy donors. Points from the study as a whole: Analyzed later, association rates of TCRs varied across HLA loci, with DRB1 most and HLA-C fewest. HLA allele associations emerged for some 16,000 TCR beta sequences in a later analysis, at 0.05 false discovery rate.

CDR1 and CDR2 (germline): SGHRS, YFSETQ. The CDR3 has 13 amino acids. Trimming took 3 bases from V and 5 from J, leaving 9 bases between them. The primer mix had 60 Vbeta and 13 Jbeta primers. TCRdb's copy holds only in-frame clones and misses some; the assay was immunoSEQ multiplex PCR. The table has roughly 250,000 clones, roughly 70% seen once. This chain joins TRBV5-1 and TRBJ2-1; weak D call: TRBD2 (6 bases). Sample: PBMCs. The clonotype comes from a female donor in good health and CMV-seronegative. The chain's CDR3 is CASSSGSHNEQFF. As DNA, the CDR3 is TGCGCCAGCAGCTCCGGGAGTCACAATGAGCAGTTCTTC.